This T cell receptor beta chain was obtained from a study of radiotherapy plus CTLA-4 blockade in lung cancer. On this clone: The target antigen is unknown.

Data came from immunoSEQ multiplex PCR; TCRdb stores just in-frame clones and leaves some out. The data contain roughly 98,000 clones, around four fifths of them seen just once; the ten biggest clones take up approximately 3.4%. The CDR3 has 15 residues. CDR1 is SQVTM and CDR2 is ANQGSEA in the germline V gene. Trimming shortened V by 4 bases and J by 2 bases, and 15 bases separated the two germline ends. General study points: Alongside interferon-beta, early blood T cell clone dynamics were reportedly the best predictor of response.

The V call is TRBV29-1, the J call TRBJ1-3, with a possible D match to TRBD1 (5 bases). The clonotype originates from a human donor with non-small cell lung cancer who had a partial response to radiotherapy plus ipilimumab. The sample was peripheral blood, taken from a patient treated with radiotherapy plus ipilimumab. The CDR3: CSVGPREGPGNTIYF. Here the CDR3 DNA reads TGCAGCGTTGGCCCTCGGGAGGGACCTGGAAACACCATATATTTT.